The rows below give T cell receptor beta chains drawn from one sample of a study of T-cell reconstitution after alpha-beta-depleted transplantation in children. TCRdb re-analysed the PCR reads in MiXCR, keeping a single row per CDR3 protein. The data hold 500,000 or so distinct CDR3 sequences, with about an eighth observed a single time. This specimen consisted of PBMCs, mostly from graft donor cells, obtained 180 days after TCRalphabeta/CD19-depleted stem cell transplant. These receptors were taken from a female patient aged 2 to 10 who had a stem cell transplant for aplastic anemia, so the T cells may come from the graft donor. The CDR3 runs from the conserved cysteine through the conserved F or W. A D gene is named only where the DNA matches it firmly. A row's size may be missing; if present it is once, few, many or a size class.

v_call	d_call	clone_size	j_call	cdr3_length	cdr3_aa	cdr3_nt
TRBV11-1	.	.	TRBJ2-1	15	CASSPRGGGYNEQFF	TGTGCCAGCAGCCCCAGGGGGGGGGGATATAATGAGCAGTTCTTC
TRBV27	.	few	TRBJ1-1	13	CASSYALLGEAFF	TGTGCCAGCAGTTATGCTCTTCTAGGTGAAGCTTTCTTT
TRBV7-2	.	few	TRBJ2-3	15	CASSPMGVGADTQYF	TGTGCCAGCAGCCCAATGGGGGTGGGGGCAGATACGCAGTATTTT
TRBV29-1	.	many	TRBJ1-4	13	CSVEEAQSRKLFF	TGCAGCGTTGAAGAGGCCCAGTCCCGAAAACTGTTTTTT
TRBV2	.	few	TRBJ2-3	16	CASSESWDLYTDTQYF	TGTGCCAGCAGTGAATCCTGGGACTTGTACACAGATACGCAGTATTTT
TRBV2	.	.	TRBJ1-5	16	CASSGGPGRSNQPQHF	TGTGCCAGCAGTGGGGGCCCCGGCAGGAGCAATCAGCCCCAGCATTTT
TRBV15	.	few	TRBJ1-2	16	CATSSFSRVANYGYTF	TGTGCCACCAGCAGCTTCTCCCGGGTAGCTAACTATGGCTACACCTTC
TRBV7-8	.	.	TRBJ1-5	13	CASSLGVIQPQHF	TGTGCCAGCAGCTTAGGAGTTATTCAGCCCCAGCATTTT
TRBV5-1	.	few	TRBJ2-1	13	CASSRPGGDEQFF	TGCGCCAGCAGCAGGCCTGGAGGCGATGAGCAGTTCTTC
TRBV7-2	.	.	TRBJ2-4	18	CASSLAGPSRRAKNIQYF	TGTGCCAGCAGCTTAGCCGGACCTAGCCGGAGGGCCAAAAACATTCAGTACTTC
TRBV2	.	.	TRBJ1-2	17	CASPEFYGPPANYGYTF	TGTGCCAGCCCCGAATTTTACGGCCCGCCAGCTAACTATGGCTACACCTTC
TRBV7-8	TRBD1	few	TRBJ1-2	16	CASSPAPRGRLEGYTF	TGTGCCAGCAGCCCCGCCCCCAGGGGGCGCCTTGAGGGCTACACCTTC